The T cell receptor (beta chain) under discussion was sequenced for a study of cytomegalovirus exposure and HLA in healthy donors. Study context: Later analysis reported that the approximately 120 validation repertoires shared the platform of the approximately 670 first-cohort repertoires. Whole-study findings and limits: Reported results showed that the classifier diagnosed cytomegalovirus status with high specificity and sensitivity.

A word on this clone: Its specificity is not known.

An approximately 130-subject validation cohort, separate from the approximately 720-subject first cohort, supplied the donors. With 2 bases removed from V and 1 base from J, the gap between germline ends came to 10 bases. Germline values: CDR1 SGHRS, CDR2 YFSETQ. The CDR3 length is 15 residues. Assay used: immunoSEQ multiplex PCR; TCRdb lists only in-frame clones, some missing. The table has about 250,000 clones, about 90% seen once. Sequences were obtained from PBMCs. This receptor was identified in a man between 18 and 29 years old in good health and CMV-seropositive. The chain is built from TRBV5-1 and TRBJ2-1; the D is unclear. The CDR3 DNA sequence: TGCGCCAGCAGCTTCGCGCTAGTATCCTACAATGAGCAGTTCTTC. Residues: CASSFALVSYNEQFF.